The next 22 T cell receptor beta chains were all read from a single sample in a study of identical twins. TCRdb re-called the 5' RACE reads through MiXCR, storing one row per CDR3 protein. The table shows under 250,000 distinct CDR3 sequences, with around 8% occurring only once. This sample also appeared in a second study, on yellow fever vaccine responses in identical twins.

Sequencing input: memory (CD45RO+) T cells sorted from blood. The receptor set was obtained from a woman younger than 35 in good health.

The table lists this clonotype with many counts. V usage is TRBV12-3 or TRBV12-4 and J usage is TRBJ2-1, with TRBD2 as a possible D gene (5 bases). V lost 4 bases and J 5 bases, leaving 9 bases between the germline ends. This CDR3 contains 13 residues. CDR3 amino acids: CASSYRGDNEQFF. The CDR3 DNA reads TGTGCCAGCAGTTACCGGGGAGACAATGAGCAGTTCTTC.

This clonotype was recorded at least ten times. The chain carries TRBV28 and TRBJ2-7; D unclear. Trimming took off 3 bases at V and 2 bases at J, with 14 bases between the two ends. The CDR3 is 15 residues long. In germline, CDR1 is MDHEN, CDR2 SYDVKM. DNA for the CDR3: TGTGCCAGCAGTTTGCCGGGTACAGAGGCCTACGAGCAGTACTTC. It translates to CASSLPGTEAYEQYF.

This clonotype was counted between two and nine times. The chain links TRBV3-1 to TRBJ1-1; D is unresolved. V lost 4 bases, J lost 0 bases, and 9 bases lay in between. The V gene's germline CDR1 is LGHDT and CDR2 YNNKEL (reference sequence). The CDR3 has 14 residues. CDR3 sequence: CASSPTVMNTEAFF. The CDR3 DNA reads TGTGCCAGCAGCCCTACAGTGATGAACACTGAAGCTTTCTTT. Full variable domain (remainder filled in from reference TRBV3-1 and TRBJ1-1): DTAVSQTPKYLVTQMGNDKSIKCEQNLGHDTMYWYKQDSKKFLKIMFSYNNKELIINETVPNRFSPKSPDKAHLNLHINSLELGDSAVYFCASSPTVMNTEAFFGQGTRLTVV.

Details on this clonotype: Relative to the germline gene, one junction end is altered; a read error may explain this. The rearrangement links TRBV3-1 to TRBJ2-5; 9 bases align to TRBD2. Looked up from germline, CDR1 is LGHDT and CDR2 is YNNKEL (reference sequence). This CDR3 contains 17 residues. Here the CDR3 DNA reads TGTGCCTGCAGCCAACCCCGTGAGACTAGCGGTGAAGAGACCCAGTACTTC. It specifies CACSQPRETSGEETQYF.

This clonotype occurred once. This may be a read error: a much more frequent sequence differs by one nucleotide. The chain uses TRBV20-1 and TRBJ2-3, with 8 bases lining up with TRBD1. There are 11 residues in the CDR3. Looked up from germline, CDR1 is DFQATT and CDR2 is SNEGSKA (reference sequence). CDR3 nucleotides: TGCAGTGGGGACAGGCAAAATACGCCGTATTTT. The encoded protein is CSGDRQNTPYF.

V usage is TRBV5-4 and J usage is TRBJ2-7, with D possibly being TRBD2 (5 bases). CDR1 SGHNT and CDR2 YYREEE come from the germline V gene (reference sequence). The CDR3 loop spans 14 amino acids. Deletions cut 9 bases from V and 2 bases from J, with 18 bases between. This CDR3 is CAMTRGGQAYEQYF. CDR3 in DNA: TGTGCCATGACCCGTGGAGGCCAGGCCTACGAGCAGTACTTC.

The J gene is TRBJ2-3, the V gene TRBV28; 12 bases fit TRBD2. Trimming at V came to 4 bases and at J to 6 bases, leaving 5 bases not matched to a gene. Germline loops: CDR1 MDHEN, CDR2 SYDVKM. CDR3 length equals 15 residues. CDR3 region: CASSWTSGKGDTQYF. For the CDR3, the DNA is TGTGCCAGCAGTTGGACTAGCGGGAAGGGGGATACGCAGTATTTT.

This clonotype was recorded many times. The gene calls are TRBV7-2 and TRBJ2-5; 9 bases match TRBD2. The CDR3 consists of 19 residues. Germline V gene data show CDR1 as SGHTA and CDR2 as FQGNSA. V was clipped by 6 bases and J by 2 bases; unmatched bases: 19. The CDR3 region has the DNA TGTGCCAGCAGTCTCAGGGCTTTTGGGGCTAGCGGGGTTCAAGAGACCCAGTACTTC. This translates into CASSLRAFGASGVQETQYF.

This clonotype has ten or more counts. The V gene is TRBV5-1, the J gene TRBJ2-7; 10 bases agree with TRBD2. The germline CDR1 and CDR2 sequences are SGHRS and YFSETQ. V lost 0 bases, J lost 2 bases, and 11 bases stayed unmatched. The CDR3 contains 18 residues. This chain's CDR3 is CASSLAGHGSGRTYEQYF. Written as DNA, the CDR3 is TGCGCCAGCAGCTTGGCTGGCCATGGTAGCGGGAGGACCTACGAGCAGTACTTC.

This clonotype has just a few counts. The chain couples TRBV27 to TRBJ1-1, with 8 bases matching TRBD1. V lost 7 bases to trimming and J lost 8 bases; unmatched junction nucleotides: 3. The V gene's germline CDR1 is MNHEY and CDR2 SMNVEV (reference sequence). This CDR3 spans 11 amino acids. Here the CDR3 reads CASIRTGEAFF. DNA for the CDR3: TGTGCCAGCATCCGGACAGGGGAAGCTTTCTTT.

This clonotype was found many times. This chain joins TRBV7-6 and TRBJ1-4; no clear D gene. This CDR3 is built from 13 residues. Germline values: CDR1 SGHVS, CDR2 FNYEAQ. The V end was cut by 4 bases, the J end by 8 bases, with 11 bases between. CDR3 sequence: CASSYLPGEKLFF. In DNA form, the CDR3 reads TGTGCCAGCAGCTATCTGCCGGGAGAAAAACTGTTTTTT.

In its sample, this clonotype was seen many times. The chain couples TRBV12-3 or TRBV12-4 to TRBJ2-3; 7 bases align to TRBD2. This CDR3 contains 15 residues. Trimming cost V 2 bases and J 3 bases; bases outside gene matches: 5. This chain's CDR3 is CASSLMRGGTDTQYF. The CDR3 DNA reads TGTGCCAGCAGTTTAATGCGCGGGGGAACAGATACGCAGTATTTT.

This chain joins TRBV28 and TRBJ2-7; 11 bases line up with TRBD1. The CDR3 runs 16 residues. Unmatched junction bases numbered 5, after V lost 4 bases and J lost 0 bases. Germline loops: CDR1 MDHEN, CDR2 SYDVKM. The CDR3, as DNA: TGTGCCAGCAGTTCATCCGGGACAGGGGGCTCCTACGAGCAGTACTTC. Translation gives CASSSSGTGGSYEQYF.

This clonotype was counted a few times. The chain uses TRBV5-5 and TRBJ1-1; maybe TRBD1 (5 bases). Germline-derived CDR1 and CDR2 are SGHKS and YYEKEE (reference sequence). The CDR3 runs to 15 residues. Trimming pared 1 base from V and 1 base from J, leaving 11 bases between. CDR3 amino acids: CASSLFSGQNTEAFF. In DNA, the CDR3 is TGTGCCAGCAGCTTGTTTTCGGGGCAGAACACTGAAGCTTTCTTT.

This clonotype was counted only a few times. The gene calls are TRBV6-1 and TRBJ2-2, with D unclear. CDR1 is MNHNS and CDR2 is SASEGT in the germline V gene. V lost 6 bases to trimming and J lost 0 bases, with 14 bases between them. This CDR3 has 16 residues. The CDR3 protein is CASRSSSAANTGELFF. The CDR3 DNA reads TGTGCCAGCAGATCGTCTAGTGCAGCGAACACCGGGGAGCTGTTTTTT.

This clonotype was counted ten times or more. The junction departs from the called germline gene at one end, perhaps through a read error. The CDR3 sequence: CASSTGPSFLF. Here the CDR3 DNA reads TGTGCCAGCAGCACCGGGCCCTCCTTTCTCTTC. The V and J genes are TRBV5-6 and TRBJ1-2; no reliable D call. This CDR3 is 11 amino acids long. The germline V gene encodes CDR1 SGHDT and CDR2 YYEEEE.

In its sample, this clonotype was seen a few times. This chain links TRBV4-1 with TRBJ2-4, with 7 nucleotides matching TRBD1. After removal of 0 bases from V and 9 bases from J, the junction contained 11 bases not matched to a gene. Looked up from germline, CDR1 is MGHRA and CDR2 is YSYEKL. The CDR3 covers 16 residues. The CDR3 sequence: CASSQERGPGGLIQYF. The CDR3 nucleotides read TGCGCCAGCAGCCAAGAGAGGGGCCCAGGGGGTCTCATTCAGTACTTC.

The CDR3 DNA is TGTGCCAGCAGCTCGACAGGGGTGGGCAATCAGCCCCAGCATTTT. It encodes CASSSTGVGNQPQHF. The chain recombines TRBV2 with TRBJ1-5, with 8 bases aligning to TRBD1. Per germline, CDR1 SNHLY and CDR2 FYNNEI. The CDR3 is 15 amino acids. The junction had 6 bases not matched to a gene; V was cut back by 6 bases and J by 2 bases.

In this sample, this clonotype turned up many times. The chain carries TRBV5-6 and TRBJ2-5; a weak D match, TRBD2 (6 bases). V lost 5 bases and J 2 bases, leaving 16 bases between the germline ends. The germline CDR1 and CDR2 sequences are SGHDT and YYEEEE. This CDR3 is built from 15 residues. CDR3 loop: CASSVGGVGQETQYF. CDR3 coding DNA: TGTGCCAGCAGTGTGGGCGGGGTTGGGCAAGAGACCCAGTACTTC.

This clonotype was recorded at least ten times. The chain links TRBV28 to TRBJ2-7; TRBD2 matches 9 bases. Germline CDR1 and CDR2: MDHEN and SYDVKM. This CDR3 is built from 18 residues. The junction had 15 bases not matched to a gene; V was cut back by 3 bases and J by 3 bases. This CDR3 is CASSLAGGASGTFYEQYF. CDR3 nucleotide sequence: TGTGCCAGCAGTTTGGCCGGGGGGGCTAGCGGGACTTTCTACGAGCAGTACTTC.

This clonotype was detected ten times or more. The chain uses TRBV4-3 and TRBJ2-3; 9 positions match TRBD2. The V gene end was trimmed by 1 base and the J gene end by 5 bases; junction bases not matched to a gene: 10. Germline lookup yields CDR1 LGHNA and CDR2 YSLEER. The CDR3 has 17 amino acids. CDR3 nucleotides: TGCGCCAGCAGCCAAGGAGCTAGCGGGACGGCTGAAGATACGCAGTATTTT. This translates into CASSQGASGTAEDTQYF.

This clonotype was seen ten or more times. The CDR3 loop reads CASSQEAPGGANVLTF. In DNA, the CDR3 is TGCGCCAGCAGCCAAGAGGCCCCGGGTGGGGCCAACGTCCTGACTTTC. This rearrangement joins TRBV4-3 to TRBJ2-6; no clear D gene. The CDR3 length is 16 residues. CDR1 and CDR2 from the germline V gene are LGHNA and YSLEER. Trimming removed 0 bases at V and 3 bases at J, with 9 bases between.